This T cell receptor beta chain was obtained from a study of cytomegalovirus exposure and HLA in healthy donors (dated by TCRdb to 2015 to 2018). For the wider study: An earlier analysis of 587 of the donors reported about 250 Gb of sequence data and 117 million unique TCR beta sequences from 150 million to 200 million T cells. About 300 gigabases of sequencing data and 70 million to 85 million unique TCR sequences were included in an early release covering roughly 700 HLA-typed donors. Of the roughly 430 genotyped donors, over 65% fell in the genetic ancestry cluster associated with self-reported Caucasian donors. The study aimed to test whether cataloging public T cell receptors could reveal signatures of past pathogen exposure. The study used immunosequencing to profile the T cell repertoires of approximately 640 subjects and linked those repertoires to cytomegalovirus serostatus. A separate validation cohort of some 130 different subjects was used in addition to the approximately 640-subject first cohort. The study combined high-throughput TCR immunosequencing, statistical association of individual TCRs with disease status, and machine learning to predict cytomegalovirus infection status. In a later analysis, previously published TCR beta repertoires from 670 or so donors were re-analyzed and high-resolution HLA genotyping was added so that TCR occurrence patterns could be studied. In the later analysis, no new phenotypic data were used to find candidate immune exposures; instead, reliance was placed on TCR beta sequences and their occurrence across donors. To decide whether each TCR beta V gene segment behaved as functional or pseudogenic, an earlier analysis of some 600 of the donors relied on high-throughput TCR beta sequencing. Donor age, sex, ethnicity and CMV serostatus were collected together with the repertoire data. In a later genetic analysis, genome-wide SNP genotypes for about 65% of the roughly 670 donors were used, and that subset was treated as a discovery cohort. Every repertoire in the discovery cohort had been generated on one and the same sequencing platform. HLA typing included class I and class II loci at four-digit resolution. The number of donors typed differed by locus, with roughly 629-640 for A, B, C, DRB1 and DQB1, 522 for DQA1, approximately 580 for DPA1, and approximately 470 for DPB1. Roughly 5 DR-DQ haplotypes were handled as single units for association and clustering because linkage in the cohort was strong. Among roughly 400 genotyped donors of the cohort, an average of around 240,000 unique TCR beta nucleotide sequences were sequenced per donor, approximately 20% of them non-productive.

Receptor amplification or capture employed the immunoSEQ multiplex PCR assay. For the multiplex PCR, a mixture combining 60 forward primers for TCR Vbeta segments and 13 reverse primers for TCR Jbeta segments was used. The CDR3 region of rearranged TCR beta genes was amplified from genomic DNA by a multiplex PCR assay. The Illumina HiSeq System was used to sequence the amplified TCR beta libraries as 87-base-pair reads. The authors processed their data as follows. Across the 600 to 700 repertoires, a later analysis counted around 80 million unique TCR beta chains, around 11 million of which were shared by at least two donors. Raw reads were error-corrected and collapsed into unique sequences with a nearest-neighbor algorithm that merged closely related sequences to remove PCR and sequencing errors. To assign V, D and J gene segments, CDR3 sequences were aligned to IMGT reference sequences. For a sequence to be retained, a match of at least six nucleotides was required to both a V gene segment and a J gene segment. Rearrangements were called productive when the CDR3 lacked stop codons and stayed in frame with V and J; all others were non-productive. CDR3 was defined by IMGT convention, running from the second conserved V-encoded cysteine to the conserved J-encoded phenylalanine. In an earlier analysis of 587 of the donors, sequences lacking an unambiguous match to a single V gene segment were excluded. An earlier analysis of approximately 590 of the donors called V segments functional above 56.7% productive rearrangements and segregating when the between-donor standard deviation exceeded 5%. To diagnose cytomegalovirus status from the catalog of TCR beta chain sequences, a statistical classification framework was built. V and J gene assignment, in a later analysis, came from comparing TCR nucleotide sequences with IMGT/GENE-DB human TR gene sequences. A later analysis assigned CDR3 sequences and most-parsimonious VDJ recombination scenarios with the TCRdist pipeline. In a later analysis, each TCR beta chain was defined by its CDR3 amino acid sequence together with its V-gene family, and reads lacking a unique V-gene family were excluded. A later analysis removed nearly 600 highly shared, low-generation-probability nucleotide sequences to deal with suspected cross-contamination and a sequencing artifact. For each public chain, a later analysis derived a clonal expansion index from normalized ranks of inferred template counts within each repertoire. In a later analysis, generation probabilities were computed using a VDJ recombination model fitted to out-of-frame rearrangements, and the results were checked against IGoR. Hypergeometric tests were used in a later analysis to score TCR-TCR, TCR-HLA and TCR-CMV co-occurrence, with a repertoire-size bias correction applied to the TCR pairs. To estimate false discovery rates, a later analysis permuted the HLA or CMV assignments 20 times. In a later analysis, co-occurring TCRs were grouped with DBSCAN, and TCRdist sequence similarity was added when clustering was performed within HLA-allele-positive subsets. Repertoires with fewer than 30,000 or more than 120,000 public chains, plus five repertoires with anomalous nucleotide sharing, were excluded from co-occurrence clustering. Imported from immuneACCESS, the table was reduced by TCRdb to in-frame sequences with V and J called. These copies leave out some clones; in studies compared against another copy, an unresolved V gene accounts for under half, and the cause of the remainder is not known. That table furnishes V, J and clone size, whereas the DNA furnished D and trimming. The sample records about 190,000 clones, around 75% of which are singletons. The ten top clones hold approximately 3% of the sample.

Remarks on this clone: What this receptor recognizes is not known. No qualities accompany the bases; no much larger clone lies one base away.

From a lookup of the germline V gene, CDR1 and CDR2 are SGDLS and YYNGEE. V lost 0 bases and J lost 4 bases; the stretch between them is 16 bases long. The CDR3 runs 16 amino acids, cysteine and phenylalanine included. Just the 48-base CDR3 DNA is kept, in frame starting at base 1. The cohort comprised some 680 healthy bone marrow donors. At the time of sampling, every cohort member was nominally healthy, though immune exposures that went unrecorded were likely present. The donor was CMV seropositive and was included in the group of 289 seropositive cohort members. Every donor gave a peripheral blood sample, and the peripheral blood mononuclear cells from that sample were used for TCR beta sequencing. The Qiagen DNeasy Blood Extraction Kit was used to extract genomic DNA from the blood cell samples. General conclusions and limits of the study: In vitro tests confirmed that a few of the cytomegalovirus-associated TCR beta chains recognize cytomegalovirus antigens. The authors suggested that the approach could potentially be extended to other disease states and immunological phenotypes. A further reported finding was that TCR beta sequences accurately predicted the HLA-A and HLA-B alleles for most subjects in the first cohort. A later analysis associated roughly 17,000 TCR beta sequences with specific HLA alleles at a false discovery rate of 0.05. In a later analysis, the rate of TCR association differed among HLA loci, with DRB1 alleles having the most associated TCRs and HLA-C alleles having the fewest. For the cohort, immune exposure information was limited to CMV serostatus. Compared with the roughly 670-donor mean, donors in an Asian-associated ancestry cluster had fewer N-insertions in productive TCRs, according to a later genetic analysis. While some public TCRs were present in many individuals, most TCR sequences turned up only very rarely across donors. A later analysis reported that several top co-occurrence clusters appeared linked to parvovirus B19, influenza, CMV and Epstein-Barr virus. Correlated functional status among segregating V segments might be attributable to linkage disequilibrium, but an unknown experimental factor could not be ruled out. A later analysis found that HLA-associated TCR beta chains were more clonally expanded and had lower generation probabilities than equally common non-associated chains. In a later analysis, most CMV-associated TCR beta chains were found to appear HLA-restricted, with HLA associations seemingly driven largely by CMV exposure. A cluster of highly shared sequence variants was judged likely to be a technical artifact of the sequencing pipeline. Over 15 rarely observed V segments, including chromosome 9 orphons, were excluded from the earlier analysis of a few hundred of the donors because counts were too low. Roughly uniform sequencing depth across donors was assumed in presence/absence analyses, although this assumption may not hold. The classifier was reported to diagnose cytomegalovirus status with high specificity and sensitivity in both the original cohort and the validation cohort. Only TCR beta chains were sequenced in this cohort, and the absence of alpha or paired-chain data limited detectable features. When HLA alleles, especially DR and DQ, strongly co-occurred, TCR associations were difficult to assign to individual alleles. The 87-base-pair reads could not distinguish some IMGT-functional V segments, including TRBV6-2 and TRBV6-3, so those segments were excluded. In an earlier analysis of more than 500 of the donors, most TCR beta V segments appeared in productive rearrangements about 87% or about 30% of the time, broadly matching IMGT annotations. An association between a missense DCLRE1C variant and V-gene and J-gene trimming of TCR beta chains was found in a later genetic analysis and replicated in an independent cohort. Because HLA typing was missing for some donors at each locus, association tests included only the typed subset. In the study, roughly 160 TCR beta chains were listed as associated with cytomegalovirus.

The V gene is TRBV9 and the J gene is TRBJ1-2; 5 matching bases give a weak D call of TRBD1. This clonotype was sampled from a woman aged 30 to 39 in good health and CMV-seropositive. Sample: PBMCs. The CDR3 protein: CASSVAAGGTIYGYTF. The base sequence is TGTGCCAGCAGCGTAGCTGCGGGGGGGACCATCTATGGCTACACCTTC.